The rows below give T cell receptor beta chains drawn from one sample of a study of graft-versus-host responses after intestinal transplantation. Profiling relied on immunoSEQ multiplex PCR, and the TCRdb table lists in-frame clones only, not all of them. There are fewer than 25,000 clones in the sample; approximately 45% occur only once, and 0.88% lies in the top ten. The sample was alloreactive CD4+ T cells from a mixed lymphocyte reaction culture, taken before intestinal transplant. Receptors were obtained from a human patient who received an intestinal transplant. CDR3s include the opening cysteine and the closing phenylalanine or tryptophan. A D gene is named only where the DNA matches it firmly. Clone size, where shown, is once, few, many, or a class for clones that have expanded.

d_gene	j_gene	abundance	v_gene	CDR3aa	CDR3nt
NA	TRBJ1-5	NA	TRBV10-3	CAISEGAQGQPQHF	TGTGCCATCAGTGAGGGGGCACAAGGTCAGCCCCAGCATTTT
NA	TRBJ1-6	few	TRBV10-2	CASSDYIVTSPLHF	TGCGCCAGCAGTGATTATATAGTCACTTCACCCCTCCACTTT
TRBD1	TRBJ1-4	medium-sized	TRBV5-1	CASSTGQVNEKLFF	TGCGCCAGCAGCACTGGACAGGTTAATGAAAAACTGTTTTTT
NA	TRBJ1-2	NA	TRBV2	CAIATSANYGYTF	TGTGCCATTGCAACCTCAGCTAACTATGGCTACACCTTC
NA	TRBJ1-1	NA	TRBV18	CASSPLSTEAFF	TGTGCCAGCTCACCCCTTAGCACTGAAGCTTTCTTT
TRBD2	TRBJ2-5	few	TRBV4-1	CASSQGSSGGNQETQYF	TGCGCCAGCAGCCAAGGGTCTAGCGGGGGAAATCAAGAGACCCAGTACTTC
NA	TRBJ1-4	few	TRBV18	CASSPWRPAGEKLFF	TGTGCCAGCTCACCTTGGAGACCCGCGGGTGAAAAACTGTTTTTT
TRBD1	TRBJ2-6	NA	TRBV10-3	CAISESRQGARGANVLTF	TGTGCCATCAGTGAGTCGAGACAGGGGGCGCGTGGGGCCAACGTCCTGACTTTC
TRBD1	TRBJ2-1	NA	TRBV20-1	CSGTGFNEQFF	TGCAGTGGGACAGGGTTCAATGAGCAGTTCTTC
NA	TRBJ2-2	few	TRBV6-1	CASSDLGFSGELFF	TGTGCCAGCAGTGATCTAGGATTTAGCGGGGAGCTGTTTTTT
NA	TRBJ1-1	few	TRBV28	CASSFSSSTEAFF	TGTGCCAGCAGTTTTTCCAGTTCCACTGAAGCTTTCTTT
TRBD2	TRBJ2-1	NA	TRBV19	CASRGLAGHNEQFF	TGTGCCAGTAGGGGACTAGCGGGCCACAATGAGCAGTTCTTC
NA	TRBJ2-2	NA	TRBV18	CASTGGLWTGELFF	TGTGCCAGCACCGGGGGGCTGTGGACCGGGGAGCTGTTTTTT
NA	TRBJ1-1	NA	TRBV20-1	CSASAGRAFF	TGCAGTGCTAGTGCCGGGAGGGCTTTCTTT
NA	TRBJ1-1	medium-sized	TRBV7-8	CASSLGRGVRTEAFF	TGTGCCAGCAGCTTAGGACGGGGAGTGAGGACTGAAGCTTTCTTT
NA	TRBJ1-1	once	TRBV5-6	CASSLFTEPDRNTEAFF	TGTGCCAGCAGCTTGTTTACCGAACCCGACAGGAACACTGAAGCTTTCTTT
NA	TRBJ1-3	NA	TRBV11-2	CASSLWQSGPSSGNTIYF	TGTGCCAGCAGCTTATGGCAAAGCGGGCCGAGCTCTGGAAACACCATATATTTT
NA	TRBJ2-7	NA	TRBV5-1	CASSLVNPTSYEQYF	TGCGCCAGCAGCTTGGTTAATCCTACCTCCTACGAGCAGTACTTC
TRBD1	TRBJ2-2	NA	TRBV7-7	CASSPQGTGELFF	TGTGCTAGCAGCCCACAGGGGACCGGGGAGCTGTTTTTT
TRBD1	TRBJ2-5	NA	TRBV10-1	CASSRQGDQETQYF	TGCGCCAGCAGCCGACAGGGGGACCAAGAGACCCAGTACTTC
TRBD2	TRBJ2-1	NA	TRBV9	CASSGYGGGYNEQFF	TGTGCCAGCAGCGGCTACGGGGGGGGTTACAATGAGCAGTTCTTC
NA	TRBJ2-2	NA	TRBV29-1	CSARVVGELFF	TGCAGCGCCCGGGTGGTCGGGGAGCTGTTTTTT
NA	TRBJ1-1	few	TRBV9	CASSVMGTTNTEAFF	TGTGCCAGCAGCGTAATGGGGACTACGAACACTGAAGCTTTCTTT
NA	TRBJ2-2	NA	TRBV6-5	CASRGVRGTGELFF	TGTGCCAGCAGAGGGGTCAGGGGCACCGGGGAGCTGTTTTTT